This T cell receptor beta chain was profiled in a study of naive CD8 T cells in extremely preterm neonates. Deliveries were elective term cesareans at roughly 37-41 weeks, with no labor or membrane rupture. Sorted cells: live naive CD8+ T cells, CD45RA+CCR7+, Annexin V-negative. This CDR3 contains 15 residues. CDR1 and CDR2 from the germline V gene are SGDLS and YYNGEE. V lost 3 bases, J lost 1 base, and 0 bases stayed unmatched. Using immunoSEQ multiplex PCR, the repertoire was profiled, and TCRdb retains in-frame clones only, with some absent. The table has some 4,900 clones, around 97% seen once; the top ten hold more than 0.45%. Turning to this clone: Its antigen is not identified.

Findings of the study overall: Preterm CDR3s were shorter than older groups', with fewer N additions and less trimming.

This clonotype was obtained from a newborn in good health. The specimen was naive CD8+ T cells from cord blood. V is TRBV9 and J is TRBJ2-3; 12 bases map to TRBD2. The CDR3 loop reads CASSGLAGGTDTQYF. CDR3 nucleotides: TGTGCCAGCAGCGGACTAGCGGGGGGCACAGATACGCAGTATTTT.